The sample holds one count of the clone carrying this T cell receptor (beta chain). This entry comes from a study of blood T cell repertoires in COVID-19. Study-level background: COVID-19 samples, acute and convalescent, were from the United States, Italy and Spain. PBMCs, B-cell-depleted T cells, or T cells were the source of the cDNA or gDNA that made up the material.

This CDR3 spans 16 amino acids. Unmatched junction bases numbered 13, after V lost 6 bases and J lost 6 bases. The germline CDR1 and CDR2 sequences are KGHSH and LQKENI. Study processing details: The authors estimated nucleated cell counts from reference gene primer amplification. TCRdb's table, derived via immunoSEQ multiplex PCR, lists solely in-frame clones and lacks some. V, J and clone size derive from that table, while D and trimming were established from the DNA sequence. Among 200,000 to 250,000 clones listed, more than 75% were seen once. This chain joins TRBV18 and TRBJ1-3, with TRBD1 identical over 8 bases. The origin of this receptor is a middle-aged man with active or convalescent COVID-19. The sequenced material came from peripheral blood. The CDR3 DNA reads TGTGCCAGCTCGGTTATCGGGACAGGCGATCTAAACACCATATATTTT. Residues: CASSVIGTGDLNTIYF.